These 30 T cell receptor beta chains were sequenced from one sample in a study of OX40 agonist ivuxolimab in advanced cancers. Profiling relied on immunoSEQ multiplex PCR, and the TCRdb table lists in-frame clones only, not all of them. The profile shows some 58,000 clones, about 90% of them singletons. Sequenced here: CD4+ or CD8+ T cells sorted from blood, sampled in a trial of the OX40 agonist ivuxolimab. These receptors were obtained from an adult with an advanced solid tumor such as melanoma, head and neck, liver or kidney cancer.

CDR3 in DNA: TGCGCCAGCAGCTCCGGGACAGGGAACACCGGGGAGCTGTTTTTT. This gives the protein CASSSGTGNTGELFF. The chain joins TRBV5-1 to TRBJ2-2; 8 bases align to TRBD1. J was trimmed by 1 base and V by 3 bases; bases with no gene match: 2. The CDR3 loop spans 15 amino acids. The germline V gene has CDR1 SGHRS and CDR2 YFSETQ.

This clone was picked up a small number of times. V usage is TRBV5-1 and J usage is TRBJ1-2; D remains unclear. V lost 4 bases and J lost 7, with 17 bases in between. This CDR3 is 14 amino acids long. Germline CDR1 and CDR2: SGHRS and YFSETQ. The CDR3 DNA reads TGCGCCAGCAGCCAACAAGGTGGTGGAGGTGGCTACACCTTC. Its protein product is CASSQQGGGGGYTF.

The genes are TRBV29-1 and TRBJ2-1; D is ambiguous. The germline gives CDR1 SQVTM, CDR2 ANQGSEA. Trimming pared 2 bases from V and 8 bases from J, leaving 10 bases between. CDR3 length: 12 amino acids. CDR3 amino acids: CSVEIQIYEQFF. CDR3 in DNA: TGCAGCGTTGAAATCCAGATCTATGAGCAGTTCTTC.

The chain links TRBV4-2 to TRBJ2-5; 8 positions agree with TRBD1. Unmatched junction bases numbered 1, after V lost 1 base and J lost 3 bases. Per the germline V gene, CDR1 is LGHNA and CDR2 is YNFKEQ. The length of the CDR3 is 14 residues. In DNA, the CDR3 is TGTGCCAGCAGCCAAGGGGGACAGGAAGAGACCCAGTACTTC. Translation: CASSQGGQEETQYF.

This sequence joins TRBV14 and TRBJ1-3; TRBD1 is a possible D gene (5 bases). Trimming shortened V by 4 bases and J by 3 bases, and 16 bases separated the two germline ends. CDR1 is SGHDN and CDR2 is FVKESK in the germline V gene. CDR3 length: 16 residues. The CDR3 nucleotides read TGTGCCAGCAGCCGAGGACTGGGGGTTTATGGAAACACCATATATTTT. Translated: CASSRGLGVYGNTIYF.

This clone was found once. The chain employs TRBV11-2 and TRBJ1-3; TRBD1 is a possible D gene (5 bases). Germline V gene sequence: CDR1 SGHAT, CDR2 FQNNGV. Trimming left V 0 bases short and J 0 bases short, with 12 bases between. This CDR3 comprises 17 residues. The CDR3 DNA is TGTGCCAGCAGCTTAGATGGGTGGGGCCTCTCTGGAAACACCATATATTTT. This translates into CASSLDGWGLSGNTIYF.

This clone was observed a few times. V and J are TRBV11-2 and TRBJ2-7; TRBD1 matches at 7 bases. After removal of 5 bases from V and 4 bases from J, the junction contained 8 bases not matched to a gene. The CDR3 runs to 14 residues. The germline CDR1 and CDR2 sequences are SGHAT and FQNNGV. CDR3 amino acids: CASSPSRGWYEQYF. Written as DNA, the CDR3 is TGTGCCAGCAGCCCGAGCAGGGGGTGGTACGAGCAGTACTTC.

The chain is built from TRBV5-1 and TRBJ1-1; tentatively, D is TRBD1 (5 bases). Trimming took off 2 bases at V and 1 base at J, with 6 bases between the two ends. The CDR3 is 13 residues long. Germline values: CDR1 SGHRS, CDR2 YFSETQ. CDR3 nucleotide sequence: TGCGCCAGCAGCTTCGGGACGAACACTGAAGCTTTCTTT. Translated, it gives CASSFGTNTEAFF. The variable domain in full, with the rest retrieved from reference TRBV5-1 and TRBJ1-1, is KAGVTQTPRYLIKTRGQQVTLSCSPISGHRSVSWYQQTPGQGLQFLFEYFSETQRNKGNFPGRFSGRQFSNSRSEMNVSTLELGDSALYLCASSFGTNTEAFFGQGTRLTVV.

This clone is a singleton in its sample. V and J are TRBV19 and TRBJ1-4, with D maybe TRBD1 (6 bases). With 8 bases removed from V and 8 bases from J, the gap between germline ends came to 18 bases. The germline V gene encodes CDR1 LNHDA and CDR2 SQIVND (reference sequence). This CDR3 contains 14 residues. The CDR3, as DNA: TGTGCCAGTGGGTACAGGGCTGAAAGGGAAAAACTGTTTTTT. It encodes CASGYRAEREKLFF.

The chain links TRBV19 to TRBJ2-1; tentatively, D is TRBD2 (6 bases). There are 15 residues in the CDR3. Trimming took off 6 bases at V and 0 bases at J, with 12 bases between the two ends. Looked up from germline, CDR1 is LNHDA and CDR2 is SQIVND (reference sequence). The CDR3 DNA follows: TGTGCCAGTAGCCTGGAGGGAAGCTCCTACAATGAGCAGTTCTTC. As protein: CASSLEGSSYNEQFF.

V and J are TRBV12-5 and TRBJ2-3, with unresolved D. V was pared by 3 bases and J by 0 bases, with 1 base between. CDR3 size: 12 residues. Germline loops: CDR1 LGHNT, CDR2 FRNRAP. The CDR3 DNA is TGTGCTAGTGGTTTTAGCACAGATACGCAGTATTTT. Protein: CASGFSTDTQYF.

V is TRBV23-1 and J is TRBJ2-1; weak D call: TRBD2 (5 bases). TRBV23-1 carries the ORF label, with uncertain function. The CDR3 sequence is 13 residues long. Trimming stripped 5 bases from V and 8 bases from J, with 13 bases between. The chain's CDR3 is CASSSGRNDEQFF. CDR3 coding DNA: TGCGCCAGCAGTTCGGGAAGGAACGATGAGCAGTTCTTC.

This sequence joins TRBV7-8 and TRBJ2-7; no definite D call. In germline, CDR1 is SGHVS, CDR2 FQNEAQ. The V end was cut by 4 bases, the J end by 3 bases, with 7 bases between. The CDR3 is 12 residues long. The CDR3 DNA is TGTGCCAGCAGCTCCGGTCACTACGAGCAGTACTTC. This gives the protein CASSSGHYEQYF.

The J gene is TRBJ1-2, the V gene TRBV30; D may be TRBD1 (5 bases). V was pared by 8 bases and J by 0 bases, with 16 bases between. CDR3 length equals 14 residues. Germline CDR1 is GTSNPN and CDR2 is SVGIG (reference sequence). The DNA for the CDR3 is TGTGCCGGCGCCGGGCAGGGAGCTAACTATGGCTACACCTTC. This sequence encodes CAGAGQGANYGYTF.

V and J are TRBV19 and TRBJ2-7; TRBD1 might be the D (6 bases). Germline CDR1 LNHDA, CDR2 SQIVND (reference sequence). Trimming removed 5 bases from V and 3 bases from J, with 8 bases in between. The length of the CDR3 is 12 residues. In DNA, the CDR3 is TGTGCCAGTAGTGCAGGGGACTACGAGCAGTACTTC. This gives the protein CASSAGDYEQYF.

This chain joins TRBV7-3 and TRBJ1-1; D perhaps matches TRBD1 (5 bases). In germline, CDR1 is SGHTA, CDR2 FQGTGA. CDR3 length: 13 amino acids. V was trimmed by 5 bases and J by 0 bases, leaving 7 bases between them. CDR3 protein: CASSRTLNTEAFF. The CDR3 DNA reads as TGTGCCAGCAGCCGGACACTGAACACTGAAGCTTTCTTT. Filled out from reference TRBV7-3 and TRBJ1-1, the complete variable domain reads GAGVSQTPSNKVTEKGKYVELRCDPISGHTALYWYRQSLGQGPEFLIYFQGTGAADDSGLPNDRFFAVRPEGSVSTLKIQRTERGDSAVYLCASSRTLNTEAFFGQGTRLTVV.

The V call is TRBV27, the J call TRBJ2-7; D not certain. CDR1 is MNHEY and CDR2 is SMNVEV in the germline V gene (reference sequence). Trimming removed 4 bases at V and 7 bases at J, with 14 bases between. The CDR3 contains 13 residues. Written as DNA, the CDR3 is TGTGCCAGCAGTTCATCGTCGCTGCGGGAGCAGTACTTC. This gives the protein CASSSSSLREQYF.

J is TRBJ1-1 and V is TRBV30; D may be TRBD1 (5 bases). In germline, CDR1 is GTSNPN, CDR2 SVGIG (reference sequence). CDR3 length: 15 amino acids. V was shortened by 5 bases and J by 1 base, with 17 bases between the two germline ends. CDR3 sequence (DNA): TGTGCCTGGGCTTGGAAGGGACGTCAGAACACTGAAGCTTTCTTT. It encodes CAWAWKGRQNTEAFF.

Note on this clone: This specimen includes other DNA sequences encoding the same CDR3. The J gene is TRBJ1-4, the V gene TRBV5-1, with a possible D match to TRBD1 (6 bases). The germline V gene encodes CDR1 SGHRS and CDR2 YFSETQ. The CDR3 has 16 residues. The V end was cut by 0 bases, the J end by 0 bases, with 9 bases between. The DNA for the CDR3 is TGCGCCAGCAGCTTGGCAGGGGAGGCAACTAATGAAAAACTGTTTTTT. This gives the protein CASSLAGEATNEKLFF.

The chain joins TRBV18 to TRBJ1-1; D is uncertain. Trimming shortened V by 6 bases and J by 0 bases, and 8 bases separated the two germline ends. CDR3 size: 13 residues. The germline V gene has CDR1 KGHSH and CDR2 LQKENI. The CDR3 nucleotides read TGTGCCAGCTCCCAAGGACTGAACACTGAAGCTTTCTTT. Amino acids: CASSQGLNTEAFF.

CDR3 bases: TGCGCCAGCAGTCTGGGTAGGGACACTGAAGCTTTCTTT. Its protein is CASSLGRDTEAFF. The J gene is TRBJ1-1, the V gene TRBV10-2; D gene unclear. Germline CDR1 reads WSHSY; CDR2 reads SAAADI. V was cut by 5 bases and J by 3 bases, with 10 bases left in between. The CDR3 length is 13 residues.

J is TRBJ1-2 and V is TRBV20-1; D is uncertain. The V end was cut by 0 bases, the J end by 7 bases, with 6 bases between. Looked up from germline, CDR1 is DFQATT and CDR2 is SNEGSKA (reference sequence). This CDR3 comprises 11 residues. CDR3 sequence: CSARDPGGYTF. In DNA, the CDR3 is TGCAGTGCTAGAGACCCTGGTGGCTACACCTTC.

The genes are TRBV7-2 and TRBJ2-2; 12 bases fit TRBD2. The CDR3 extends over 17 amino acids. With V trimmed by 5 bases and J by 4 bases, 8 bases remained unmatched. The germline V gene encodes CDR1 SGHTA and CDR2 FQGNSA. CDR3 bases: TGTGCCAGCAGCACCCGGACTAGCGGGGATTTCACCGGGGAGCTGTTTTTT. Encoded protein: CASSTRTSGDFTGELFF.

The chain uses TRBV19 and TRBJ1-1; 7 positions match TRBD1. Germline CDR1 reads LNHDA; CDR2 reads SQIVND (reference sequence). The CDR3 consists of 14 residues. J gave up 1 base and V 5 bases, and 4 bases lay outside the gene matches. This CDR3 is CASSLQGWNTEAFF. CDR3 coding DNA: TGTGCCAGTAGTCTACAGGGGTGGAACACTGAAGCTTTCTTT.

CDR3 residues: CASSLDRWGRSPLHF. CDR3 in DNA: TGTGCCAGCAGTCTCGACAGGTGGGGTCGGTCACCCCTCCACTTT. This chain connects TRBV28 to TRBJ1-6, with D possibly TRBD1 on 6 matching bases. With 5 bases removed from V and 10 bases from J, the gap between germline ends came to 18 bases. Germline V gene data show CDR1 as MDHEN and CDR2 as SYDVKM. This CDR3 contains 15 residues.

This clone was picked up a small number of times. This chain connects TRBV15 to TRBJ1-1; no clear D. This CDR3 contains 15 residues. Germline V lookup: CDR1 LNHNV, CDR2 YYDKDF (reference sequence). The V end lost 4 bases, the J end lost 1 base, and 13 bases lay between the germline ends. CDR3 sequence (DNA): TGTGCCACCAGCAATTACGGGCCGACGAACACTGAAGCTTTCTTT. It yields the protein CATSNYGPTNTEAFF. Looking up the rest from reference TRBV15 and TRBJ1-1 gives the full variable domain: DAMVIQNPRYQVTQFGKPVTLSCSQTLNHNVMYWYQQKSSQAPKLLFHYYDKDFNNEADTPDNFQSRRPNTSFCFLDIRSPGLGDTAMYLCATSNYGPTNTEAFFGQGTRLTVV.

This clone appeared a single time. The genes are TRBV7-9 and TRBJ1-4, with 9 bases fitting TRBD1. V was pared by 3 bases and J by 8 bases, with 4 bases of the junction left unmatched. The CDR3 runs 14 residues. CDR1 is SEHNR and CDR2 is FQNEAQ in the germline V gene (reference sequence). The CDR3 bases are TGTGCCAGCAGCTTTGGACAGGGGAGGGAAAAACTGTTTTTT. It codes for CASSFGQGREKLFF.

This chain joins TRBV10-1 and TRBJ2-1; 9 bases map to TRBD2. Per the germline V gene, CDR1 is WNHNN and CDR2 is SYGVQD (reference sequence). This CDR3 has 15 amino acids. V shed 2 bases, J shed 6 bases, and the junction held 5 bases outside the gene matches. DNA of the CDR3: TGCGCCAGCAGTGAGAGGCGGGGGGGGGTCAATGAGCAGTTCTTC. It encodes CASSERRGGVNEQFF.

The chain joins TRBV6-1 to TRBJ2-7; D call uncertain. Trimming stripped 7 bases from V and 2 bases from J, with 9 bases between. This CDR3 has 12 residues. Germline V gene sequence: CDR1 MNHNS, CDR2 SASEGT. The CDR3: CASNDPTYEQYF. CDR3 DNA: TGTGCCAGCAACGACCCCACCTACGAGCAGTACTTC.

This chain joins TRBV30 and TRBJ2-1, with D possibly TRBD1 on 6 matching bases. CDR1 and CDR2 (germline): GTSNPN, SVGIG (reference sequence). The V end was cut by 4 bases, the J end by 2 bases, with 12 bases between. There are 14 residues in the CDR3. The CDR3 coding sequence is TGTGCCTGGAACAGGGCCCTAACCTACAATGAGCAGTTCTTC. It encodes CAWNRALTYNEQFF.